What follows describes a single TCR beta chain. Data came from immunoSEQ multiplex PCR; TCRdb stores just in-frame clones and leaves some out. In the table there are approximately 230,000 clones, around 86% of which are singletons. This sample was taken from a study of blood T cell repertoires in COVID-19. Participant-given clinical history determined each cohort assignment. The sample consisted of PBMCs or T cells enriched from blood (not recorded which). This clonotype was sampled from a man aged 40-49 years who had recovered from COVID-19.

In DNA, the CDR3 is TGCGCCAGCAGCCAAGATGAGGACTGGGTCGGCAATCAGCCCCAGCATTTT. Translated: CASSQDEDWVGNQPQHF. The rearrangement uses TRBV4-3 and TRBJ1-5; D is unclear. V was shortened by 0 bases and J by 2 bases, with 14 bases between the two germline ends. Germline CDR1 LGHNA, CDR2 YSLEER. The length of the CDR3 is 17 residues.